This T cell receptor (beta chain) was sequenced in a study of blood T cell repertoires in COVID-19. Across the whole study: Samples of COVID-19 (acute and convalescent) were obtained from the United States, Italy and Spain. Sample material is recorded as cDNA or gDNA derived from T cells, B-cell-depleted T cells, or PBMCs.

Per the original data handling: Nucleated cell number was recorded as an estimate derived from reference gene primer amplification. The data were produced by immunoSEQ multiplex PCR, yet TCRdb's version contains in-frame clones alone and is incomplete. That table supplies the V and J calls and clone size; D and trimming were determined from the DNA. The table shows 300,000 or so clones, with about 86% occurring only once. Trimming shortened V by 4 bases and J by 3 bases, and 16 bases separated the two germline ends. This CDR3 has 15 residues. The sequence derives from a woman aged 50 to 60 with acute or convalescent COVID-19. Sequencing was done on a sample of peripheral blood. The V call is TRBV23-1, the J call TRBJ2-7, with a possible D match to TRBD1 (7 bases). TRBV23-1 is given ORF status, its function remaining uncertain. CDR3 DNA: TGCGCCAGCAGTCTGCGGGACAGAAGAAACTACGAGCAGTACTTC. Its translation is CASSLRDRRNYEQYF.